This T cell receptor (beta chain) originates from a study of blood T cell repertoires in COVID-19 (dated by TCRdb to the early 2020s). For the wider study: Samples from collaborators originated in the United States, Italy and Spain and spanned both the acute and convalescent phases of COVID-19. The prospective study material was composed of cDNA or gDNA derived from T cells, B-cell-depleted T cells, or PBMCs. A de-identified subject ID, COVID-19 status, age in years and sex were almost always included in the sample metadata. The samples were drawn from the first 160 participants of the ongoing ImmuneRACE study and from under 1,500 subjects provided by 6 global collaborators. A freely available public database, intended as a resource for researchers studying the immune response to SARS-CoV-2, is where the repertoires were released. Where available, HLA class I and class II types were taken from metadata supplied by the sample provider and were not determined by assay-based typing. Subjects who had been exposed to COVID-19, were actively infected with it, or had recovered from it provided the deeply sampled blood TCRbeta repertoires that made up the dataset. Broad study findings and their caveats: The quantity of clinical and demographic metadata differed by source and by participant and was supplied without curation.

Details on this clone: Its antigen is not yet known. No base quality values were provided; no much bigger clone lies one nucleotide off.

Each collaborating institution followed its own protocols to collect whole blood in K2EDTA tubes. Collaborator samples were shipped for TCRbeta analysis as frozen whole blood, isolated PBMCs, or DNA extracted from either sample type. TCRbeta CDR3 regions were amplified from genomic DNA using the immunoSEQ Assay, a bias-controlled multiplex PCR. For the original study's pipeline: The number of nucleated cells in each sample was estimated by amplification of reference gene primers within the assay. Sequence reads were collapsed and filtered to measure the absolute abundance of every unique TCRbeta CDR3 rearrangement. For each sample, productive Simpson clonality was calculated as the square root of Simpson's diversity index over productive rearrangements. TCRdb re-hosts the immuneACCESS table, in-frame sequences only. Its copies lack some clones; in the studies checked, an unresolved V gene accounts for under half of them, and the cause for the rest is not known. The D gene and trimming were derived from the DNA, and the V and J assignments and clone size from that table. This sample gives over 150,000 clones in total; approximately 86% of them show up just once. The ten largest clones take up about 7% of the sample.

CDR1 and CDR2, per the germline V gene, are MNHNS and SASEGT. Trimming removed 2 bases from V and 12 bases from J; the gene matches leave 11 bases unexplained. The CDR3, from cysteine to phenylalanine, totals 15 residues. The only DNA kept is the CDR3, 45 bases in frame from the first base. The sequence links TRBV6-1 to TRBJ2-1, and TRBD2 aligns with 9 junction nucleotides. Sample: peripheral blood. This receptor was obtained from a man aged 45 to 65 with active or convalescent COVID-19. The CDR3 region: CASSEIGGGRARQFF. In nucleotides, the sequence is TGTGCCAGCAGTGAAATCGGGGGCGGGAGGGCACGGCAGTTCTTC.